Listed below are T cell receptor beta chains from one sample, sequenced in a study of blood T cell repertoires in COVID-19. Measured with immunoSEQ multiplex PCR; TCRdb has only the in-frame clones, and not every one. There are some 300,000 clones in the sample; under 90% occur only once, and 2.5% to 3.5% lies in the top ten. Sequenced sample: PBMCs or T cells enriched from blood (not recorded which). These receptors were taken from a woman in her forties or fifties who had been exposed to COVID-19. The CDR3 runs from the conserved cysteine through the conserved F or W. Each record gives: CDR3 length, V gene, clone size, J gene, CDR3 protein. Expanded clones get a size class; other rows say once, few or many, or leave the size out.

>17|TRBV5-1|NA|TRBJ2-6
CASSRTAGQGAANVLTF
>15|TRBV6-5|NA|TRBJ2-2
CASSYSYRNTGELFF
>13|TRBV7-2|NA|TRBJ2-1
CASSLTNYNEQFF
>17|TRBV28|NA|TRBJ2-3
CASRIPAGQGSPDTQYF
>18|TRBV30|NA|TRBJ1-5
CAWSNRTAARYQQLPQHF
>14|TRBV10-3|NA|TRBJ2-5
CAISDGGVQETQYF
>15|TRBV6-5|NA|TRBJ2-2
CASRPTGANTGELFF
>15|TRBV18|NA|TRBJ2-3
CASSPRGQGKDTQYF
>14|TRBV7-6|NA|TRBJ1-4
CASSSDRGSEKLFF
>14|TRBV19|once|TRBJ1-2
CASSRQGEPYGYTF
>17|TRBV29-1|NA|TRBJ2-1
CSVGQGLTSGAYNEQFF
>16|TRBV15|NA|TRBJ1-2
CATLGQGARGNYGYTF
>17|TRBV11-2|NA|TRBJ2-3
CASSFPNGLAETDTQYF
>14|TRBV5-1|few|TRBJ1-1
CASTAQDRGTEAFF
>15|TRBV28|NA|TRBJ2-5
CASSLGGLAQETQYF
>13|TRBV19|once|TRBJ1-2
CASSSTGMRGYTF
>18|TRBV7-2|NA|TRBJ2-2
CASSLDPLAGHNTGELFF
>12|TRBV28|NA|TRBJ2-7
CASSPGRGEQYF
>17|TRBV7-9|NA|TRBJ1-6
CASSLTGTAAYNSPLHF
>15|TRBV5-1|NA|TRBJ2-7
CASSLDTRSSYEQYF
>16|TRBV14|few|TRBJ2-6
CASSQDPGSGANVLTF
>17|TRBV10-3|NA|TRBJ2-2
CAISEKLAGANTGELFF
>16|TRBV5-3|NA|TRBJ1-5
CARRWALEGFNQPQHF
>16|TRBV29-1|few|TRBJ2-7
CSVDNSQGIMVYEQYF
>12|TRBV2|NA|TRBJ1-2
CASSQGFDGYTF
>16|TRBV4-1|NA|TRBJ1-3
CASSQDRDTSGNTIYF
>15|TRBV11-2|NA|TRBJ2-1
CASSPPGRGYNEQFF
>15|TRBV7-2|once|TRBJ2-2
CASTPSGGATGELFF
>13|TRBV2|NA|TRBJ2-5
CASSDGLGETQYF
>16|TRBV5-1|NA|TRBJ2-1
CASSTDSGGSYNEQFF
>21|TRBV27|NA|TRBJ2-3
CASSSTTAGPGRDSESDTQYF
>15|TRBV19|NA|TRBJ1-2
CASSKGQPDPHGYTF
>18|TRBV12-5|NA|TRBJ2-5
CASGLVQWGLAGGETQYF
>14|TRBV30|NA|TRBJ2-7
CAWSRAGVGDEQYF
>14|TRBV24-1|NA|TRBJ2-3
CATTTDRVGDTQYF
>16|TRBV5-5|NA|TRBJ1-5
CASSFQATYSNQPQHF
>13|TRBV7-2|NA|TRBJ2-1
CASSSSQGNEQFF
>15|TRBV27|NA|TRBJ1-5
CASSFRGYSNQPQHF
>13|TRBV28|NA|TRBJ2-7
CASSLDMAYEQYF
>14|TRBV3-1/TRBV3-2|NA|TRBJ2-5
CASSHPGTQETQYF
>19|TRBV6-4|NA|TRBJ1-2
CASSEMGKTYRGMGGSYTF
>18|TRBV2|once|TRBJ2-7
CASSEAVGLAAPTYEQYF
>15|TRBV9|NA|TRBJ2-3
CASSVGSGLADTQYF
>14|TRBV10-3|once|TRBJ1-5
CATTRDRGNQPQHF
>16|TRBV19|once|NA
CASSIQGGSKVYEQYF
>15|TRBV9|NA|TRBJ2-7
CASSVGTVGIYEQYF
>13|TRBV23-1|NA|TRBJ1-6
CASSPDDNSPLHF
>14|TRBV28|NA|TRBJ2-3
CASSFGGTPDTQYF
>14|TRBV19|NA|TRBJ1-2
CASTLTGLNYGYTF
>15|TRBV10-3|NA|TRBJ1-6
CAISQGPVGNSPLHF
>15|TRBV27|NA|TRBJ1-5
CASSLQGWSNQPQHF
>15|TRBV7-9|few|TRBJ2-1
CASSPPGLAGSPQFF
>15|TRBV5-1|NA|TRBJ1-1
CASSSQGGLNTEAFF